This T cell receptor (beta chain) was obtained from a study of regulatory T cells in long-lasting Graves disease. The wider study: A definition of persistent Graves' disease required over 5 years of antithyroid drugs plus positive TSH receptor antibodies.

Trimming shortened V by 6 bases and J by 0 bases, and 14 bases separated the two germline ends. This CDR3 is 16 amino acids long. The germline CDR1 and CDR2 sequences are MNHEY and SVGEGT. Described time point: persistent/refractory GD, antithyroid drugs over 5 years with positive TRAb. With RNA extracted from PBMCs as input, the TCR library was made. Building the TCR beta libraries relied on iRepertoire HTBI primers, and CDR3 regions underwent Arm-PCR. From the multiplex PCR reads, TCRdb called clonotypes with MiXCR, one entry per CDR3 protein. The sample yields about 470,000 distinct CDR3 sequences, approximately 21% seen once.

Sequencing used peripheral blood mononuclear cells (PBMCs), obtained when the disease was refractory, from a patient treated with antithyroid drugs. The chain uses TRBV6-2 or TRBV6-3 and TRBJ2-2; the D gene is possibly TRBD1 (6 bases). The sequence derives from a female donor with Graves disease. Here the CDR3 DNA reads TGTGCCAGCAGCCCTCACAGGGTTTCGAACACCGGGGAGCTGTTTTTT. Amino acids: CASSPHRVSNTGELFF.